This TCR beta chain was found in a study of T cells after yellow fever vaccination. Overall study findings and caveats: Once the booster was given, most primary-vaccination clones reappeared, at about 96% for CD4 and roughly 85% for CD8.

The V segment lost 1 base and the J segment 5 bases; nucleotides outside the gene matches: 14. CDR1 and CDR2 (germline): SGHRS, YFSETQ. The CDR3 sequence is 17 residues long. Universal primer sites and UMIs were introduced during 5'RACE template-switching synthesis of TCR cDNA. MiXCR, run by TCRdb on the 5' RACE reads, gives a single entry per CDR3 protein. This table has just over 300,000 distinct CDR3 sequences, about 3.5% appearing once. This clonotype was seen many times. Antigen: not known. This chain joins TRBV5-1 and TRBJ2-5; TRBD2 matches at 7 bases. This TCR derives from a man between 18 and 29 years old who received the YFV17D yellow fever vaccine. Sample: PBMCs, taken on the day of the yellow fever booster vaccination. The CDR3 sequence: CASSLSSGGAGGETQYF. Here the CDR3 DNA reads TGCGCCAGCAGCTTGTCCTCCGGCGGGGCCGGGGGGGAGACCCAGTACTTC.